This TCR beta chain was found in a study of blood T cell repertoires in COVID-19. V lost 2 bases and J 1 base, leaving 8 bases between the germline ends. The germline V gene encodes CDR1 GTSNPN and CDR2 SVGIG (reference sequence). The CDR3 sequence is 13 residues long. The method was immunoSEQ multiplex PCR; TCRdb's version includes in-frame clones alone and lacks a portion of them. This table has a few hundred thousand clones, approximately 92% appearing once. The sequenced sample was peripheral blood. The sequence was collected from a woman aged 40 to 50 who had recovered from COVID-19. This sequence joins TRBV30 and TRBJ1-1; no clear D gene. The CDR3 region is CAWSTSGNTEAFF. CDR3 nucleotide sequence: TGTGCCTGGAGTACAAGCGGGAACACTGAAGCTTTCTTT.